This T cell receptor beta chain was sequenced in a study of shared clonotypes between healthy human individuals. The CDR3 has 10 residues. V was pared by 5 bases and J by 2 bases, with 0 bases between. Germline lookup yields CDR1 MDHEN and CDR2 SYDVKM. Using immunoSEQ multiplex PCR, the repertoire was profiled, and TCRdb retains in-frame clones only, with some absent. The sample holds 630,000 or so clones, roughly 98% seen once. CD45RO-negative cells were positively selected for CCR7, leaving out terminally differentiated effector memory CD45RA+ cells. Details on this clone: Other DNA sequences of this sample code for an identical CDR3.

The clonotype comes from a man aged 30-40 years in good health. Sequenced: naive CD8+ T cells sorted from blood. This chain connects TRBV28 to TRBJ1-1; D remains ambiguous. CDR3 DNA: TGTGCCAGCAGTAACACTGAAGCTTTCTTT. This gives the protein CASSNTEAFF.